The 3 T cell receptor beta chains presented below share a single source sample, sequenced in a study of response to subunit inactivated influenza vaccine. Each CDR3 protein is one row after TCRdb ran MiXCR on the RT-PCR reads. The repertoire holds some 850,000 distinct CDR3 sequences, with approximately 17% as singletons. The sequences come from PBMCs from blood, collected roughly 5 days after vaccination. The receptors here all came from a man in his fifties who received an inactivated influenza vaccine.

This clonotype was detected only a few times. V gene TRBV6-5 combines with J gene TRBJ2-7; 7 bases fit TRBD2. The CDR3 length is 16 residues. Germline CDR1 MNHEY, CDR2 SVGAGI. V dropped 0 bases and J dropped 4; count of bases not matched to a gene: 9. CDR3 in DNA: TGTGCCAGCAGTTACTCAACTACGAGCGGGGATTACGAGCAGTACTTC. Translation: CASSYSTTSGDYEQYF.

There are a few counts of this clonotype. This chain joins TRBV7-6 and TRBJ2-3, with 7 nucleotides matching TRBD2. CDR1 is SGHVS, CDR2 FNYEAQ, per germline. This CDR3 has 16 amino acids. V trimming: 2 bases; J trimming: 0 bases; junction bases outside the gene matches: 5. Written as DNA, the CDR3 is TGTGCCAGCAGCTTACTAGCGGACACTAGCACAGATACGCAGTATTTT. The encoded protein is CASSLLADTSTDTQYF.

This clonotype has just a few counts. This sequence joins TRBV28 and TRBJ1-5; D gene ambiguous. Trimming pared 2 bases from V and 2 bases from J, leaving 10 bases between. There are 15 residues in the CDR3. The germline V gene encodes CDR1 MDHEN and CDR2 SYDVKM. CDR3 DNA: TGTGCCAGCAGTTTAACCGGCACAGGCAATCAGCCCCAGCATTTT. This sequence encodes CASSLTGTGNQPQHF.